The 14 T cell receptor beta chains reported below all come from one sample, sequenced in a study of long-term antiretroviral therapy in people with HIV. At survey level, the immunoSEQ assay was run in its v3.0 version. Here immunoSEQ multiplex PCR was the method, and the copy in TCRdb shows in-frame clones only, minus some. The data contain around 6,500 clones, approximately 70% of them singletons. This sample comprised unsorted PBMCs, obtained 0.2 years after starting antiretroviral therapy. These receptors were taken from a man aged 35 to 55 with HIV.

The chain combines TRBV27 with TRBJ1-1; D is undetermined. The V gene lost 2 bases and the J gene lost 1 base, with 11 bases spanning the gap. Per the germline V gene, CDR1 is MNHEY and CDR2 is SMNVEV (reference sequence). This CDR3 contains 15 residues. As DNA, the CDR3 is TGTGCCAGCAGTTTAGAGGCACAAAAGAACACTGAAGCTTTCTTT. Amino acid sequence: CASSLEAQKNTEAFF.

The chain links TRBV9 to TRBJ2-7; D tentatively reads TRBD1 or TRBD2 (7 bases each). This CDR3 has 15 residues. Germline CDR1 reads SGDLS; CDR2 reads YYNGEE. The V end lost 3 bases, the J end lost 1 base, and 14 bases lay between the germline ends. The CDR3 bases are TGTGCCAGCAGCGAGGGGGGGACAGCGTCCTACGAGCAGTACTTC. Translated: CASSEGGTASYEQYF. Variable domain in full (rest from reference TRBV9 and TRBJ2-7): DSGVTQTPKHLITATGQRVTLRCSPRSGDLSVYWYQQSLDQGLQFLIQYYNGEERAKGNILERFSAQQFPDLHSELNLSSLELGDSALYFCASSEGGTASYEQYFGPGTRLTVT.

This clone is large (0.1 to 1%). This chain connects TRBV7-9 to TRBJ2-3; TRBD2 matches at 7 bases. The CDR3 totals 15 residues. Per germline, CDR1 SEHNR and CDR2 FQNEAQ (reference sequence). Trimming removed 5 bases from V and 1 base from J; junction bases left unmatched: 6. CDR3 bases: TGTGCCAGCAGCCGACTAGCTTGGGGCACAGATACGCAGTATTTT. Its translation: CASSRLAWGTDTQYF.

CDR3 in amino acids: CASSWGQGALADTQYF. In DNA, the CDR3 is TGTGCCAGCAGCTGGGGACAGGGGGCGCTGGCAGATACGCAGTATTTT. The rearrangement links TRBV5-4 to TRBJ2-3; 12 positions match TRBD1. The junction had 6 bases not matched to a gene; V was cut back by 3 bases and J by 4 bases. The CDR3 consists of 16 residues. The germline CDR1 and CDR2 sequences are SGHNT and YYREEE (reference sequence).

This clone was seen more than once but under ten times. The rearrangement links TRBV11-1 to TRBJ1-1, with D possibly matching TRBD1 (6 bases). Germline loops: CDR1 SGHAT, CDR2 FQDESV (reference sequence). The CDR3 is 13 amino acids. Trimming shortened V by 3 bases and J by 5 bases, and 10 bases separated the two germline ends. CDR3 sequence (DNA): TGTGCCAGCAGCTTCATAGGGGGGACTGAAGCTTTCTTT. This sequence encodes CASSFIGGTEAFF.

The genes are TRBV27 and TRBJ2-7, with D possibly being TRBD1 (6 bases). V gave up 6 bases and J gave up 0 bases, with 18 bases separating them. The CDR3 loop spans 16 amino acids. The germline CDR1 and CDR2 sequences are MNHEY and SMNVEV (reference sequence). In DNA form, the CDR3 reads TGTGCCAGCAGCTCCTACGTGGCGGACAGCTCCTACGAGCAGTACTTC. Its translation is CASSSYVADSSYEQYF.

This clone has a handful of counts. V and J are TRBV9 and TRBJ2-2; the match to TRBD1 covers 7 bases. CDR1 is SGDLS, CDR2 YYNGEE, per germline. With V trimmed by 3 bases and J by 5 bases, 7 bases remained unmatched. The CDR3 has 15 residues. CDR3 region: CASSAGAGGTGELFF. CDR3 nucleotides: TGTGCCAGCAGCGCCGGGGCAGGGGGTACCGGGGAGCTGTTTTTT.

This clone rates as medium-sized. The chain uses TRBV5-1 and TRBJ2-2; the D gene is possibly TRBD2 (5 bases). CDR3 length equals 15 residues. The germline CDR1 and CDR2 sequences are SGHRS and YFSETQ. The V gene lost 3 bases and the J gene lost 5 bases, with 14 bases spanning the gap. CDR3 sequence: CASSSGPGSTGELFF. CDR3 bases: TGCGCCAGCAGCTCCGGACCGGGGTCTACCGGGGAGCTGTTTTTT.

V gene TRBV6-5 combines with J gene TRBJ1-4; D gene ambiguous. CDR3 size: 14 residues. V lost 7 bases to trimming and J lost 8 bases, with 17 bases between them. Germline CDR1 and CDR2: MNHEY and SVGAGI. The CDR3: CASTITEGNEKLFF. The CDR3 DNA reads as TGTGCCAGCACCATCACCGAGGGAAACGAAAAACTGTTTTTT.

The V and J genes are TRBV9 and TRBJ2-3; no definite D call. The germline V gene encodes CDR1 SGDLS and CDR2 YYNGEE. Trimming removed 3 bases from V and 4 bases from J, with 6 bases in between. The CDR3 sequence is 12 residues long. The CDR3 here is CASSASPDTQYF. The CDR3 region has the DNA TGTGCCAGCAGCGCCTCCCCAGATACGCAGTATTTT.

This clone was detected a few times. The chain links TRBV11-2 to TRBJ2-7, with TRBD1 matching 10 bases. The CDR3 length is 15 residues. The ends lost 3 bases at V and 0 bases at J; junction bases unmatched: 2. The germline V gene encodes CDR1 SGHAT and CDR2 FQNNGV. The DNA of the CDR3 is TGTGCCAGCAGCTTCGGGGACAGGGGCTCCTACGAGCAGTACTTC. This codes for CASSFGDRGSYEQYF.

The rearrangement joins TRBV11-3 to TRBJ2-3; 10 positions agree with TRBD1. The CDR3 totals 14 residues. Trimming removed 5 bases from V and 5 bases from J; junction bases left unmatched: 4. Per germline, CDR1 SGHNT and CDR2 YENEEA. As DNA, the CDR3 is TGTGCCAGCAGCGTCGGGACAGGGGAAGATACGCAGTATTTT. It yields the protein CASSVGTGEDTQYF. Filled out from reference TRBV11-3 and TRBJ2-3, the complete variable domain reads EAGVVQSPRYKIIEKKQPVAFWCNPISGHNTLYWYLQNLGQGPELLIRYENEEAVDDSQLPKDRFSAERLKGVDSTLKIQPAELGDSAVYLCASSVGTGEDTQYFGPGTRLTVL.

This clone is labeled medium-sized. For the CDR3, the DNA is TGTGCCGCTCCCCCGCCGAGGGGCGGAAATGAGCAGTTCTTC. It codes for CAAPPPRGGNEQFF. V and J are TRBV7-9 and TRBJ2-1; D possibly uses TRBD1 or TRBD2 (5 bases each). Germline CDR1 is SEHNR and CDR2 is FQNEAQ (reference sequence). The CDR3 contains 14 residues. Between the trimmed V and J ends, which lost 11 bases and 7 bases, there was a span of 21 bases.

The J gene is TRBJ1-5, the V gene TRBV27; perhaps TRBD1 as D (6 bases). The ends were cut back, 6 bases at V and 4 bases at J, with 13 bases in the middle. This CDR3 has 14 amino acids. CDR1 is MNHEY, CDR2 SMNVEV, per germline (reference sequence). Here the CDR3 reads CASSERDTNQPQHF. The CDR3 DNA sequence: TGTGCCAGCAGCGAACGGGACACAAATCAGCCCCAGCATTTT.